The 14 T cell receptor beta chains listed next were all sequenced from one sample in a study of T cells in Graves' hyperthyroidism and ophthalmopathy. Template material for amplifying TCR beta CDR3 regions consisted of RNA transcripts. The TCR CDR3 was amplified in a first-round RT-PCR using the HTBI primer set. TCRdb fed the multiplex PCR reads into MiXCR, producing one record per CDR3 protein. The sample yields fewer than 900,000 distinct CDR3 sequences, around 20% seen once. Sequenced sample: blood. Every receptor here comes from a woman aged 45-65 years with Graves' hyperthyroidism that later progressed to Graves' ophthalmopathy.

This clonotype appeared many times. This chain connects TRBV7-9 to TRBJ1-6; TRBD1 matches 10 bases. The CDR3 has 15 residues. V lost 9 bases and J lost 8; bases outside the gene matches: 10. Germline CDR1 SEHNR, CDR2 FQNEAQ (reference sequence). Here the CDR3 DNA reads TGTGCCAGTACGAAAGGGACAGGGGTTGATTCACCCCTCCACTTT. Encoded protein: CASTKGTGVDSPLHF.

This clonotype was counted many times. The rearrangement uses TRBV27 and TRBJ1-1, with 8 bases that match TRBD1. Germline trimming cut 3 bases from V and 1 base from J; bases unmatched to any gene: 7. The CDR3 has 16 residues. The germline gives CDR1 MNHEY, CDR2 SMNVEV (reference sequence). CDR3 sequence (DNA): TGTGCCAGCAGTTTTCTCCCCGGGACAGGGAACACTGAAGCTTTCTTT. This translates into CASSFLPGTGNTEAFF.

This clonotype was seen more than once but under ten times. The chain links TRBV14 to TRBJ2-5, with TRBD1 matching 8 bases. After removal of 1 base from V and 5 bases from J, the junction contained 15 bases not matched to a gene. CDR1 is SGHDN and CDR2 is FVKESK in the germline V gene. This CDR3 is built from 18 residues. The CDR3 reads CASSQAFGAGGVGETQYF. CDR3 sequence (DNA): TGTGCCAGCAGCCAAGCCTTCGGGGCAGGGGGCGTCGGGGAGACCCAGTACTTC.

This clonotype occurred a few times. The rearrangement joins TRBV12-3 or TRBV12-4 to TRBJ1-4, with unresolved D. The CDR3 totals 14 residues. V was cut by 2 bases and J by 8 bases, with 12 bases left in between. CDR3 protein: CASSLTVLGEKLFF. The CDR3 nucleotides are TGTGCCAGCAGTTTAACAGTCTTAGGGGAAAAACTGTTTTTT.

This clonotype was observed a few times. The rearrangement uses TRBV30 and TRBJ2-2; D possibly matches TRBD1 or TRBD2 (6 bases each). The CDR3 consists of 16 residues. CDR1 and CDR2 from the germline V gene are GTSNPN and SVGIG (reference sequence). The V and J ends lost 1 base and 2 bases respectively, with 14 bases between them. CDR3 amino acids: CAWSDGGLGNTGELFF. The CDR3 DNA reads as TGTGCCTGGAGTGACGGGGGCCTAGGTAACACCGGGGAGCTGTTTTTT.

CDR3 amino acids: CASSSRRGGPRGAGDTQYF. For the CDR3, the DNA is TGTGCCAGCAGCTCTCGGCGAGGTGGCCCCCGGGGGGCCGGGGATACGCAGTATTTT. The chain links TRBV9 to TRBJ2-3; tentative D call: TRBD2 (7 bases). The CDR3 has 19 amino acids. Germline CDR1 is SGDLS and CDR2 is YYNGEE. Between the trimmed V and J ends, which lost 4 bases and 6 bases, there was a span of 30 bases.

This rearrangement joins TRBV3-1 to TRBJ1-2; D may be TRBD1 (5 bases). The V and J ends lost 3 bases and 4 bases respectively, with 12 bases between them. Germline lookup yields CDR1 LGHDT and CDR2 YNNKEL (reference sequence). The CDR3 contains 14 residues. The DNA for the CDR3 is TGTGCCAGCAGCCATCTTGCAGGGTTCTATGGCTACACCTTC. Translating gives CASSHLAGFYGYTF. The full variable domain, rest sourced from reference TRBV3-1 and TRBJ1-2, is DTAVSQTPKYLVTQMGNDKSIKCEQNLGHDTMYWYKQDSKKFLKIMFSYNNKELIINETVPNRFSPKSPDKAHLNLHINSLELGDSAVYFCASSHLAGFYGYTFGSGTRLTVV.

In its sample, this clonotype was seen a few times. Sequence at one end of the junction differs from germline and may be a read error. The chain employs TRBV11-2 and TRBJ1-3; a possible D gene is TRBD1 (6 bases). The germline gives CDR1 SGHAT, CDR2 FQNNGV. This CDR3 has 16 residues. The CDR3 DNA is TGTGCCAGCAGCATAGAGGGGGGAGCAGCTGGAAACACCATATATTTT. Protein product: CASSIEGGAAGNTIYF.

This clonotype was detected many times. The chain employs TRBV6-1 and TRBJ2-5; possible D gene TRBD2, 5 bases. The CDR3 has 16 amino acids. V lost 6 bases, J lost 1 base, and 18 bases lay in between. The germline gives CDR1 MNHNS, CDR2 SASEGT. For the CDR3, the DNA is TGTGCCAGCAGCCCGGGGTCTAAGGGAACCCAAGAGACCCAGTACTTC. Its translation: CASSPGSKGTQETQYF.

This clonotype was picked up a small number of times. A much larger clone sits a single nucleotide away, making a read error possible. This rearrangement joins TRBV11-2 to TRBJ2-5; tentative D call: TRBD2 (6 bases). V lost 2 bases and J 5 bases, leaving 21 bases between the germline ends. This CDR3 contains 17 residues. CDR1 is SGHAT, CDR2 FQNNGV, per germline. CDR3 DNA: TGTGCCAGCAGCTTAATCCCACTAACGGGGGTGGAGGAGACCCAGTACTTC. Residues: CASSLIPLTGVEETQYF.

This clonotype has a handful of counts. The chain employs TRBV6-1 and TRBJ2-7; D may correspond to TRBD1 or TRBD2 (5 bases each). CDR1 MNHNS and CDR2 SASEGT come from the germline V gene. The V end was cut by 6 bases, the J end by 4 bases, with 13 bases between. The CDR3 runs to 13 residues. Here the CDR3 reads CASRRGAEYEQYF. CDR3 in DNA: TGTGCCAGCAGGAGGGGAGCCGAGTACGAGCAGTACTTC.

This clonotype was seen at least ten times. This chain connects TRBV5-1 to TRBJ1-1; possible D gene TRBD1, 6 bases. The CDR3 spans 18 residues. The germline V and J ends were trimmed by 0 bases and 0 bases, with 18 bases remaining between them. Germline CDR1 reads SGHRS; CDR2 reads YFSETQ. The CDR3 nucleotides are TGCGCCAGCAGCTTGGGGACAGCTTCCCCTTATATGAACACTGAAGCTTTCTTT. It specifies CASSLGTASPYMNTEAFF.

In this sample, this clonotype turned up many times. This rearrangement joins TRBV24-1 to TRBJ2-2; no clear D. The CDR3 contains 14 residues. Looked up from germline, CDR1 is KGHDR and CDR2 is SFDVKD. V was clipped by 5 bases and J by 2 bases, with 8 bases between them. The DNA of the CDR3 is TGTGCCACCAGTGGCTCTGGCAACACCGGGGAGCTGTTTTTT. This sequence encodes CATSGSGNTGELFF.

V gene TRBV27 combines with J gene TRBJ2-5; D remains ambiguous. Looked up from germline, CDR1 is MNHEY and CDR2 is SMNVEV (reference sequence). Trimming pared 6 bases from V and 4 bases from J, leaving 15 bases between. CDR3 length: 14 amino acids. Here the CDR3 reads CASRDRTELETQYF. DNA for the CDR3: TGTGCCAGCAGGGACCGGACGGAACTAGAGACCCAGTACTTC.